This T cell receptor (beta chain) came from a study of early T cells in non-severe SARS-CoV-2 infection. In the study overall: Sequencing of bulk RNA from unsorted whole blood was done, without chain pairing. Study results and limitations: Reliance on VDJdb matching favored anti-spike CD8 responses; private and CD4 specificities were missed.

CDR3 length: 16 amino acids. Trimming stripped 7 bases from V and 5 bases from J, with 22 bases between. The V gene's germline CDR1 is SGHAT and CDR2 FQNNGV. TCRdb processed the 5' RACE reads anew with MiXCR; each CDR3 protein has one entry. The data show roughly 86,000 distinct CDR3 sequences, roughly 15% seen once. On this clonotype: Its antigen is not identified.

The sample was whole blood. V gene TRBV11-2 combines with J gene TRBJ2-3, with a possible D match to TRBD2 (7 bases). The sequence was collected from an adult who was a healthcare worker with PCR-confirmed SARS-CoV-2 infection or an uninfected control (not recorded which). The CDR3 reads CASITISGRGRDTQYF. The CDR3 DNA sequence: TGTGCCAGCATAACAATCTCGGGGCGGGGGCGAGATACGCAGTATTTT.